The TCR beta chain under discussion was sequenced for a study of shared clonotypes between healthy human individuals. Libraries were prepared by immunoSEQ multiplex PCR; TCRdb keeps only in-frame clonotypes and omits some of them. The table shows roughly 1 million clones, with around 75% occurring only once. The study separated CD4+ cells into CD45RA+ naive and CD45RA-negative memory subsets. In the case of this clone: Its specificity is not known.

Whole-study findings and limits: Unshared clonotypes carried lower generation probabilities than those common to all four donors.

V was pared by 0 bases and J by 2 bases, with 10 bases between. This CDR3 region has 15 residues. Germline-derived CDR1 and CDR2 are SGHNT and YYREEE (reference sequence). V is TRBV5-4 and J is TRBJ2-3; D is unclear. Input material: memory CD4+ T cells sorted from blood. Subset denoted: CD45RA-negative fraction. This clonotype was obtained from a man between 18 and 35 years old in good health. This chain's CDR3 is CASSLGLDTTDTQYF. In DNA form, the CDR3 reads TGTGCCAGCAGCTTGGGGCTAGATACCACAGATACGCAGTATTTT.